These 13 T cell receptor beta chains came from one sample sequenced in a study of cytomegalovirus exposure and HLA in healthy donors. Both 60 Vbeta primers and 13 Jbeta primers went into the PCR. Data came from immunoSEQ multiplex PCR; TCRdb stores just in-frame clones and leaves some out. The sample yields 160,000 or so clones, 80% to 90% seen once. Sequencing was performed on PBMCs. The receptors originated from a woman aged 18-29 years in good health and CMV-seropositive.

The chain combines TRBV6-5 with TRBJ1-2, with 11 bases identical to TRBD1. There are 13 residues in the CDR3. The V segment lost 9 bases and the J segment 5 bases; nucleotides outside the gene matches: 5. The germline V gene has CDR1 MNHEY and CDR2 SVGAGI. The CDR3 DNA reads as TGTGCCAGTGGACAGGGGGCCCGGTATGGCTACACCTTC. Amino acids: CASGQGARYGYTF.

The chain employs TRBV6-5 and TRBJ2-2; D may be TRBD1 (7 bases). Germline CDR1 MNHEY, CDR2 SVGAGI. V lost 5 bases, J lost 2 bases, and 12 bases lay in between. The CDR3 is 15 residues long. The CDR3 reads CASSQGGLNTGELFF. CDR3 coding DNA: TGTGCCAGCAGTCAGGGGGGACTCAACACCGGGGAGCTGTTTTTT.

V gene TRBV7-6 combines with J gene TRBJ1-3; perhaps TRBD1 as D (5 bases). V lost 4 bases and J 2 bases, leaving 15 bases between the germline ends. The CDR3 contains 16 residues. Germline CDR1 and CDR2: SGHVS and FNYEAQ. The CDR3 protein is CASSSRGPGAGNTIYF. The CDR3 DNA reads as TGTGCCAGCAGCTCACGAGGGCCGGGGGCTGGAAACACCATATATTTT.

V gene TRBV5-1 combines with J gene TRBJ1-1, with D maybe TRBD1 (5 bases). The germline V and J ends were trimmed by 1 base and 8 bases, with 12 bases remaining between them. Germline V gene sequence: CDR1 SGHRS, CDR2 YFSETQ. The CDR3 sequence is 13 residues long. The CDR3 protein is CASSLQGALEAFF. The CDR3 DNA reads TGCGCCAGCAGCTTGCAGGGCGCGCTCGAAGCTTTCTTT.

This CDR3 reads CASSQDMRAYYGYTF. DNA for the CDR3: TGCGCCAGCAGCCAAGATATGAGGGCCTACTATGGCTACACCTTC. This chain joins TRBV4-3 and TRBJ1-2; no reliable D call. Germline V gene data show CDR1 as LGHNA and CDR2 as YSLEER. The length of the CDR3 is 15 residues. The V gene lost 0 bases and the J gene lost 3 bases, with 11 bases spanning the gap.

The chain links TRBV29-1 to TRBJ2-1; 11 bases line up with TRBD2. The CDR3 has 16 residues. The junction had 9 bases not matched to a gene; V was cut back by 5 bases and J by 3 bases. The germline V gene encodes CDR1 SQVTM and CDR2 ANQGSEA. This CDR3 reads CSVSLLAGVHYNEQFF. The CDR3 bases are TGCAGCGTTTCTTTACTAGCGGGGGTGCACTACAATGAGCAGTTCTTC.

The V and J genes are TRBV6-5 and TRBJ2-7, with 8 bases matching TRBD2. CDR1 and CDR2 from the germline V gene are MNHEY and SVGAGI. Trimming removed 5 bases from V and 3 bases from J; junction bases left unmatched: 3. The CDR3 is 13 residues long. As DNA, the CDR3 is TGTGCCAGCAGTCGGACTAGCTTCTACGAGCAGTACTTC. This encodes CASSRTSFYEQYF.

The chain couples TRBV27 to TRBJ2-3; D may be TRBD2 (5 bases). The germline V gene has CDR1 MNHEY and CDR2 SMNVEV (reference sequence). The CDR3 spans 16 residues. V was pared by 6 bases and J by 0 bases, with 16 bases between. The CDR3 nucleotides are TGTGCCAGCAGCTCCAGTCGGGGTGCAAGCACAGATACGCAGTATTTT. This translates into CASSSSRGASTDTQYF.

The V call is TRBV28, the J call TRBJ2-7, with D maybe TRBD1 (6 bases). Looked up from germline, CDR1 is MDHEN and CDR2 is SYDVKM. V lost 7 bases and J lost 2, with 15 bases in between. The CDR3 covers 14 residues. The CDR3 region has the DNA TGTGCCAGCACATTTCGACAGGCGACCTACGAGCAGTACTTC. Protein: CASTFRQATYEQYF.

This chain connects TRBV7-9 to TRBJ1-2, with unresolved D. CDR1 SEHNR and CDR2 FQNEAQ come from the germline V gene (reference sequence). The V gene lost 6 bases and the J gene lost 6 bases, with 23 bases spanning the gap. The CDR3 sequence is 16 residues long. The chain's CDR3 is CASRSNGNYKTNGYTF. The CDR3 bases are TGTGCCAGCAGGTCGAACGGGAATTACAAGACGAATGGCTACACCTTC.

CDR3 amino acids: CASSYYGTGKTGELFF. The CDR3 region has the DNA TGTGCCAGCAGTTACTACGGGACAGGGAAAACCGGGGAGCTGTTTTTT. The chain has TRBV6-5 and TRBJ2-2; 9 bases agree with TRBD1. The CDR3 covers 16 residues. From germline, CDR1 is MNHEY and CDR2 SVGAGI. V dropped 1 base and J dropped 5; count of bases not matched to a gene: 5.

The chain couples TRBV4-1 to TRBJ1-1, with unresolved D. This CDR3 is 17 amino acids long. The germline V gene has CDR1 MGHRA and CDR2 YSYEKL. Trimming removed 0 bases at V and 1 base at J, with 15 bases between. This CDR3 reads CASSQDPTRLGNTEAFF. The DNA for the CDR3 is TGCGCCAGCAGCCAAGACCCTACGCGGCTAGGGAACACTGAAGCTTTCTTT.

The chain combines TRBV7-2 with TRBJ1-5, with TRBD1 identical over 7 bases. CDR1 and CDR2 (germline): SGHTA, FQGNSA. The J segment lost 1 base and the V segment lost 5 bases, leaving 2 bases of the junction unmatched. This CDR3 comprises 14 residues. CDR3 in amino acids: CASSQGQSNQPQHF. CDR3 in DNA: TGTGCCAGCAGCCAGGGACAGAGCAATCAGCCCCAGCATTTT.